The T cell receptor beta chain under discussion was sequenced for a study of identical twins (dated by TCRdb to the mid-2010s). For context, the study as a whole: The study deep-sequenced TCR alpha and beta repertoires from monozygotic twins, unrelated adults of various ages and cord blood to test whether fetal clonotypes persist. To rule out contamination, the twin experiments were replicated at different times with different library preparation protocols.

Only healthy Caucasian donors were included. The twin cohort consisted of three pairs of female monozygotic twins, all aged about 18 to 29 years. Positive isolation kits from Invitrogen were used to isolate CD4+ and CD8+ T cell populations. Turning to this clonotype: This receptor's antigen is unknown. Per-base quality was not reported, and no clone a single base away is much larger than it.

Overall study results and their limits: A weaker excess of twin sharing was found in beta out-of-frame sequences because the signal-to-noise ratio was lowered by fewer shared sequences. Fewer insertions were carried by abundant cord blood beta clonotypes; a weaker similar trend was observed in young adult naive repertoires, while no such trend was observed in memory repertoires. Compared with coincidental sharing between unrelated individuals, an excess of low generation-probability sequences was observed among out-of-frame TCR alpha sequences shared between twins. Invariant T cells such as MAIT and iNKT could partly confound zero-insertion analyses, although diverse VJ usage argued against such confounding for most clonotypes. Because the same donors could not be followed over many years, the conclusions depended on cross-sectional statistical analysis. In monozygotic twins, out-of-frame TCR alpha sharing was systematically underestimated by recombination models, although the models agreed with sharing between unrelated individuals.

The junction shows trimming of 5 bases on V and 9 bases on J, plus 17 bases between the germline ends. From a lookup of the germline V gene, CDR1 and CDR2 are ENHRY and SYGVKD. The CDR3 spans 14 residues, from the cysteine through the phenylalanine. Left in the record is the CDR3 DNA by itself, 42 bases read in frame from the first base. The protocol used for the library was 5' RACE. For sequencing, an Illumina HiSeq 2000 was employed. Template switching introduced a universal primer binding site; the final cDNA contained a unique molecular identifier, enabling accurate counting of TCR cDNA molecules. Specific primers in the conserved constant-segment region were used to synthesize first-strand cDNA for the TCR alpha and beta chains. To control for contamination, every cDNA library carried two barcodes: a SMART-Mk sample barcode plus Illumina barcodes. TruSeq adapter sequences along with Illumina sample barcodes were introduced in two successive PCR steps. Sequencing of the TCR alpha and beta cDNA libraries was done on the Illumina HiSeq platform using custom primers. For the original study's pipeline: Unique molecular identifiers were extracted from raw reads with MiGEC, and CDR3 positions were determined with MiXCR. For each individual, recombination models were inferred using an EM algorithm with the repgenHMM and IGoR tools. The analysis of shared clonotypes was done with the tcR package in R, with sharing normalized by the product of cloneset sizes. To study raw recombination free of thymic and clonal selection effects, out-of-frame nonproductive sequences were analyzed. In TCRdb, the public reads were trimmed at Q25 with fastp and aligned with MiXCR, with productive beta chains retained. CDR3 protein duplicates are merged, each entry listing the most common genes and DNA. For this entry, the V and J calls and clone size follow TCRdb and not the study's own pipeline. Across this sample there are a few hundred thousand distinct CDR3 sequences, with nearly 9.5% seen only once. The ten largest clonotypes hold approximately 6.5% of the sample.

The same data also went into a second study, on yellow fever vaccine responses in identical twins. Per that second paper: The T cell response to vaccination in identical twins was reported by the authors to appear partly convergent and partly personalized. In the study, vaccine-responding T cell clones were precisely tracked in identical twins.

This sequence uses TRBV10-3 and TRBJ2-1, with a weak D call of TRBD2 (7 bases match). The source is a woman aged 18-29 years in good health. Sequencing was performed on CD8+ T cells sorted from blood. The DNA reads as follows: TGTGCCATCAGTAGCGGGAAGGGGGTCTTTGAGCAGTTCTTC. It is translated as CAISSGKGVFEQFF.